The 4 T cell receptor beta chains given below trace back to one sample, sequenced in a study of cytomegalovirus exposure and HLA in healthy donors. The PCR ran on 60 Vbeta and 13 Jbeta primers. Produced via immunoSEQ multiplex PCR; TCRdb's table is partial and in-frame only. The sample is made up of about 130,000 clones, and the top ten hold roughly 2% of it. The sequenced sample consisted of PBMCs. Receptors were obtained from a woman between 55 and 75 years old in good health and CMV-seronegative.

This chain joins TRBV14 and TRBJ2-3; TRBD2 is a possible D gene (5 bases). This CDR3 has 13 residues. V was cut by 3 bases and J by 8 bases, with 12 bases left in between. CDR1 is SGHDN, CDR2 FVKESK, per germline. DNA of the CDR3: TGTGCCAGCAGCCAGGAACTAGTCCGTACGCAGTATTTT. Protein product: CASSQELVRTQYF. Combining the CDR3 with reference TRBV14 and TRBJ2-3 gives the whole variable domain EAGVTQFPSHSVIEKGQTVTLRCDPISGHDNLYWYRRVMGKEIKFLLHFVKESKQDESGMPNNRFLAERTGGTYSTLKVQPAELEDSGVYFCASSQELVRTQYFGPGTRLTVL.

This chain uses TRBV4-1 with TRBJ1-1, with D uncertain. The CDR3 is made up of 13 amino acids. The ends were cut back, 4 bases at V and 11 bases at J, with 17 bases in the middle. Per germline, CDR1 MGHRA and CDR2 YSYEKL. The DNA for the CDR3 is TGCGCCAGCAGCCTTTCGCGGGAAGGGAGGGCTTTCTTT. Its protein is CASSLSREGRAFF.

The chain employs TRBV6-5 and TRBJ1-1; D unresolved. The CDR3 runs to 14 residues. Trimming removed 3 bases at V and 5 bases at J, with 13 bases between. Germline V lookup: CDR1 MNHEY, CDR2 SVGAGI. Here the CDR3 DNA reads TGTGCCAGCAGTTATGCGGCCACGGGGACTGAAGCTTTCTTT. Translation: CASSYAATGTEAFF.

CDR3 sequence (DNA): TGTGCCAGGTCACCGGGACAGACCCTTTATGGCTACACCTTC. Its translation: CARSPGQTLYGYTF. V usage is TRBV6-5 and J usage is TRBJ1-2; 7 bases match TRBD1. The germline gives CDR1 MNHEY, CDR2 SVGAGI. V gave up 9 bases and J gave up 5 bases; unmatched junction bases: 12. The CDR3 is 14 residues long.